This T cell receptor (beta chain) was sequenced in a study of immune characterization of retroperitoneal liposarcoma (dated by TCRdb to the late 2010s). Taken from the germline V gene, the CDR1 and CDR2 loops are MNHNS and SASEGT. The CDR3 runs 15 amino acids, cysteine and phenylalanine included. Kept here is only the CDR3 DNA, which spans 45 bases and is read in frame from base 1. A note on this clonotype: Its antigen specificity is not known. One end of the junction is discordant with germline, which a read error may explain.

The receptor library was made with PCR. Sequenced using a NextSeq 500. The raw public data were reprocessed by TCRdb itself: fastp quality trimming at Q25, MiXCR clonotype calling, in-frame beta chains only. CDR3 protein duplicates are merged, each entry listing the most common genes and DNA. The sample records under 15,000 distinct CDR3 sequences, about 50% of which are singletons. The leading ten clones occupy 9% to 15% of the sample. The sequence derives from a female donor with retroperitoneal liposarcoma. The V and J genes are TRBV6-1 and TRBJ2-1, and 7 junctional nucleotides match TRBD1. The specimen was tumor tissue. The nucleotide sequence reads as follows: TGTGCCAGCACTGAAGGACAGGTCGCCTACAATGAGCAGTTCTTC. Its translation is CASTEGQVAYNEQFF.